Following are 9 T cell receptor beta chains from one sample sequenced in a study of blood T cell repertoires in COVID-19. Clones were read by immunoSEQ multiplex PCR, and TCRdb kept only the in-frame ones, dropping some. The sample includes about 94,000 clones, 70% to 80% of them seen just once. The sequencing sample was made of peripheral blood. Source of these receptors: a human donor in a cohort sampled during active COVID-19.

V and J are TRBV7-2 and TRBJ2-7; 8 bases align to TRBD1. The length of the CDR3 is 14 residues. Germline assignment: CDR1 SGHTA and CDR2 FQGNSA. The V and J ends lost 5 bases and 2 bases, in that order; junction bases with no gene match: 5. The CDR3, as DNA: TGTGCCAGCAGCGGACAGGGCCCCCCCTACGAGCAGTACTTC. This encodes CASSGQGPPYEQYF.

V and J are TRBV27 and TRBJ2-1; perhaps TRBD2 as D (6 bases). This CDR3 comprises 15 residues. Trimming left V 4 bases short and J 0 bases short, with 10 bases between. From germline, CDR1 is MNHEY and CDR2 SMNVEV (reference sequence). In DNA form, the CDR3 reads TGTGCCAGCAGTTCGGCGGACTACTCCTACAATGAGCAGTTCTTC. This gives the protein CASSSADYSYNEQFF.

This chain's CDR3 is CASSLESYRNSPLHF. CDR3 DNA sequence: TGCGCCAGCAGCTTAGAAAGCTACCGAAATTCACCCCTCCACTTT. The chain is built from TRBV5-1 and TRBJ1-6; D is unclear. V shed 2 bases and J shed 7 bases, with 13 bases lying between them. Germline V gene sequence: CDR1 SGHRS, CDR2 YFSETQ. The CDR3 consists of 15 residues.

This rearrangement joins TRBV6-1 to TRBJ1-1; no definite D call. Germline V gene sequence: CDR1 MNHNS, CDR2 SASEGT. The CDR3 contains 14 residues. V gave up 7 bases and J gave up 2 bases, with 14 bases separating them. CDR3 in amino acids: CASTLGDRNTEAFF. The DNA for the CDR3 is TGTGCCAGCACATTGGGAGATAGAAACACTGAAGCTTTCTTT.

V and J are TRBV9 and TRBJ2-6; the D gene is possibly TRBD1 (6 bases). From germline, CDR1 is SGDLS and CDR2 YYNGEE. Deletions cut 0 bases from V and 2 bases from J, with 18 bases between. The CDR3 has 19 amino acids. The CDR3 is CASSVEVAQGRAGANVLTF. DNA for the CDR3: TGTGCCAGCAGCGTAGAGGTCGCCCAGGGGCGGGCTGGGGCCAACGTCCTGACTTTC.

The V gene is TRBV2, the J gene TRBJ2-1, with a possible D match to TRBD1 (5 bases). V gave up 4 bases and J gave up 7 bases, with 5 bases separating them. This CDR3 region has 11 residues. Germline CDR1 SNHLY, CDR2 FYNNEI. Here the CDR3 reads CASSGQNEQFF. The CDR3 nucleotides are TGTGCCAGCAGTGGACAGAATGAGCAGTTCTTC. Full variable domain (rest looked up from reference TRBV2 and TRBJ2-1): EPEVTQTPSHQVTQMGQEVILRCVPISNHLYFYWYRQILGQKVEFLVSFYNNEISEKSEIFDDQFSVERPDGSNFTLKIRSTKLEDSAMYFCASSGQNEQFFGPGTRLTVL.

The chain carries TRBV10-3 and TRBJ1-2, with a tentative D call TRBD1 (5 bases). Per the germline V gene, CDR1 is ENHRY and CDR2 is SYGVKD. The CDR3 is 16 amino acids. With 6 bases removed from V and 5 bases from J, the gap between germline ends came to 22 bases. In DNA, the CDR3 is TGTGCCATCAGGGATCCTGGAGGAGGGACTCTTTATGGCTACACCTTC. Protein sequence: CAIRDPGGGTLYGYTF.

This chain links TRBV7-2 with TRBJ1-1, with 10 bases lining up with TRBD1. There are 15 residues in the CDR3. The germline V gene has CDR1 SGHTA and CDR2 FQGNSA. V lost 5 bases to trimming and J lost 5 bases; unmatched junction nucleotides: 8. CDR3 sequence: CASSLRQGAGTEAFF. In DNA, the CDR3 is TGTGCCAGCAGCCTCCGACAGGGGGCGGGGACTGAAGCTTTCTTT.

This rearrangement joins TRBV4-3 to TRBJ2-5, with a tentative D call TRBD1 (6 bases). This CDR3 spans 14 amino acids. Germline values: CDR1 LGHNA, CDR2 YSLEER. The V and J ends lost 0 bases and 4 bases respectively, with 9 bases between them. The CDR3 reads CASSQDTRGETQYF. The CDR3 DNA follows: TGCGCCAGCAGCCAAGATACCAGGGGAGAGACCCAGTACTTC.